The TCR beta chain described here comes from a study of T cell clonotyping in hematopoietic cell transplantation. Study-level information: Recipient samples before transplant were obtained post-cytoreduction.

Only in-frame clones appear in the TCRdb table, and some are missing; sequencing was by immunoSEQ multiplex PCR. The table includes over 25,000 clones, over 60% detected once. Germline CDR1 and CDR2: GTSNPN and SVGIG (reference sequence). Trimming cost V 4 bases and J 8 bases; bases outside gene matches: 5. The CDR3 sequence is 13 residues long. Notes on the study in general: Higher Inverse Simpson Index values in graft donor and pretransplant recipient predicted broader posttransplant TCR diversity.

The time point here: recipient sample about 28 days before transplant, after cytoreduction. Comments on this clone: What it recognizes is unknown.

The clonotype was recovered from a woman younger than 45 with chronic myeloid leukemia. Some clones in this sample may be carry-over from other donors' samples. The chain employs TRBV30 and TRBJ1-6; TRBD1 matches at 7 bases. The sample here was peripheral blood mononuclear cells, taken before stem cell transplant. CDR3 sequence (DNA): TGTGCCTGGAACCGGGACAGTCATTCACCCCTCCACTTT. This sequence encodes CAWNRDSHSPLHF.